This record looks at one TCR beta chain sequence and its context. V dropped 2 bases and J dropped 0; count of bases not matched to a gene: 0. Germline V gene lookup returns CDR1 SNHLY and CDR2 FYNNEI. The CDR3 sequence is 14 residues long. Sequencing was performed with immunoSEQ multiplex PCR; in TCRdb, only in-frame clones are kept and a portion is missing. Of 95,000 to 120,000 clones listed, more than 65% are singletons. The record originates from a study of shared clonotypes between healthy human individuals. Material: memory CD8+ T cells sorted from blood. Subset denoted: CD45RO+ cells pooled with CCR7-negative TemRA cells. The sequence derives from a woman aged 25-40 years in good health. The chain is built from TRBV2 and TRBJ2-7; 8 bases match TRBD2. DNA for the CDR3: TGTGCCAGCAGTGAACGGGGGGGCTCCTACGAGCAGTACTTC. This encodes CASSERGGSYEQYF.